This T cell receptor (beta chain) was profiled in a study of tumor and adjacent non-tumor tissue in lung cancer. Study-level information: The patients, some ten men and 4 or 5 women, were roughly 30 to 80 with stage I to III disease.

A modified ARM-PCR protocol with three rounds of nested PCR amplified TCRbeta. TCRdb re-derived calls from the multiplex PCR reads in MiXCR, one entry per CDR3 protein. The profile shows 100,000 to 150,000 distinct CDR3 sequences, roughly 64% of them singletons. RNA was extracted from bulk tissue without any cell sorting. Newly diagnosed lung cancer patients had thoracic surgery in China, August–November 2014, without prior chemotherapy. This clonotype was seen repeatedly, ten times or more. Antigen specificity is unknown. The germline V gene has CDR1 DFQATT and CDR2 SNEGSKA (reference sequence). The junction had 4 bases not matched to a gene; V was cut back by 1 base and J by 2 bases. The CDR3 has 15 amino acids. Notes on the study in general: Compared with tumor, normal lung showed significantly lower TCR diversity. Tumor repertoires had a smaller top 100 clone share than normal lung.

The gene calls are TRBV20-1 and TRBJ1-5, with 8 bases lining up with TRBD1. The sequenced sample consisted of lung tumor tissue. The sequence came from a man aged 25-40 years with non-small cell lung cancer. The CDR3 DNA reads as TGCAGTGCTAGAGCAGGGGGCGCCGGCAATCAGCCCCAGCATTTT. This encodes CSARAGGAGNQPQHF.